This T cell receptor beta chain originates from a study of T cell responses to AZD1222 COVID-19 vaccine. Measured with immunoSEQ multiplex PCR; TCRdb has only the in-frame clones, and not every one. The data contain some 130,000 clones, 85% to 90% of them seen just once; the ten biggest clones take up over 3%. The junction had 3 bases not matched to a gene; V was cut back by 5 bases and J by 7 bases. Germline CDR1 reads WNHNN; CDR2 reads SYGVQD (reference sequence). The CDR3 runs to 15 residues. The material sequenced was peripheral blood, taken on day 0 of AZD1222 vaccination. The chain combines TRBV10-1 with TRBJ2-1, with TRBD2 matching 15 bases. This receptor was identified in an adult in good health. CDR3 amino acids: CASSTGLAGGNEQFF. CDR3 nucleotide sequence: TGCGCCAGCAGTACCGGACTAGCGGGGGGGAATGAGCAGTTCTTC.